The T cell receptor beta chain under discussion was sequenced for a study of cytomegalovirus exposure and HLA in healthy donors. Turning to the study itself: Prior work identified roughly 120 million unique TCR beta sequences in roughly 180 million T cells. Notes on the study in general: Diagnosis of cytomegalovirus status made by the classifier reportedly showed high specificity and sensitivity. The study reported that TCR beta sequences accurately predicted HLA-A and HLA-B alleles in most subjects. Later analysis demonstrated an association between a missense DCLRE1C variant and TCR beta V- and J-gene trimming.

Points on this clone: As yet, its antigen is unknown.

CDR3 length equals 13 residues. Germline CDR1 KGHSH, CDR2 LQKENI. Trimming shortened V by 6 bases and J by 4 bases, and 10 bases separated the two germline ends. PCR primers comprised 60 Vbeta and 13 Jbeta primers. Profiled with immunoSEQ multiplex PCR; TCRdb holds only in-frame clones, not every one. This sample has 150,000 to 200,000 clones, with 60% to 80% found just once. The specimen sequenced was PBMCs. This chain connects TRBV18 to TRBJ1-5; possible D gene TRBD1, 6 bases. This sequence was found in a man in his forties in good health and CMV-seropositive. This chain's CDR3 is CASSGHLNQPQHF. The CDR3 DNA reads as TGTGCCAGCTCGGGACACCTTAATCAGCCCCAGCATTTT.